This T cell receptor beta chain was observed in a study of vaccination effects on CD4 cells after COVID-19. Antigen-specific CD4+ T cells were first expanded with viral peptide pools by the ViraFEST assay and only then sequenced. Having been cultured for under twelve days, the cells underwent CD4+ T cell isolation. Nucleocapsid antibodies stayed negative before and after vaccination, showing no earlier SARS-CoV-2 infection. This CDR3 is 12 amino acids long. Per the germline V gene, CDR1 is SNHLY and CDR2 is FYNNEI. V lost 2 bases and J 2 bases, leaving 4 bases between the germline ends. With regard to this clone: Antigen specificity is unknown.

Data came from immunoSEQ multiplex PCR; TCRdb stores just in-frame clones and leaves some out. The table shows fewer than 40,000 clones, with around 68% occurring only once. The sequencing used CD4+ T cells from PBMCs cultured with SARS-CoV-2 spike peptides, collected before COVID-19 vaccination. The chain links TRBV2 to TRBJ2-7, with D uncertain. This TCR was recovered from a human donor who received a COVID-19 vaccine. In DNA form, the CDR3 reads TGTGCCAGCAGTGAATCCCCCTACGAGCAGTACTTC. It specifies CASSESPYEQYF.